This T cell receptor (beta chain) was retrieved from a study of shared clonotypes between healthy human individuals. The study's findings and limits: Clonotype sharing among donors, it was expected, would be affected by sequencing depth. Non-shared clonotypes were found to have lower generation probabilities than the clonotypes that were shared by all four of the sorted-subset donors.

Generated by immunoSEQ multiplex PCR, the TCRdb table keeps only in-frame clones and is missing some. Counted here are 2 million or so clones, about 94% occurring once; the ten biggest clones make up about 1.1%. In its sample, this clone was seen once. What it binds is unknown. Distinct nucleotide sequences in the sample also encode this CDR3. V dropped 7 bases and J dropped 2; count of bases not matched to a gene: 6. This CDR3 is 13 amino acids long. Germline-derived CDR1 and CDR2 are SGHRS and YFSETQ. The naive CD8 population came from CD45RO-negative cells selected for CCR7, without terminally differentiated effector memory CD45RA+ cells.

Material: naive CD8+ T cells sorted from blood. J is TRBJ2-7 and V is TRBV5-1; 7 bases fit TRBD2. The sequence derives from a man younger than 35 in good health. CDR3 nucleotide sequence: TGCGCCAGCTCTAGCGGACTTGCCTACGAGCAGTACTTC. Translated: CASSSGLAYEQYF.